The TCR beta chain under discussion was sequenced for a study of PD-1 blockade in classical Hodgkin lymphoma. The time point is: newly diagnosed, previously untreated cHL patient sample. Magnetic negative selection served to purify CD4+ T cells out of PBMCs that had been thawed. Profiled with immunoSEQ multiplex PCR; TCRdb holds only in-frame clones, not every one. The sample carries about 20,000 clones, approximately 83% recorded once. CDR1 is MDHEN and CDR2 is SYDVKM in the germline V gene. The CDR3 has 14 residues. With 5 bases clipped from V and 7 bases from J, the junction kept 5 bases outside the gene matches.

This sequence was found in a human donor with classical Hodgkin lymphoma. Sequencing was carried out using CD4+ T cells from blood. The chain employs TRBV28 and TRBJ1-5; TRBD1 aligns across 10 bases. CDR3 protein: CASSRTGGGQPQHF. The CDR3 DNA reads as TGTGCCAGCAGTCGGACAGGGGGAGGGCAGCCCCAGCATTTT.